The clone carrying this T cell receptor beta chain was counted at least ten times. Antigen specificity is unknown. Constant-region reverse primers amplified full-length variable regions, followed by semi-nested Nested Universal Primer A PCR. TCRdb ran MiXCR on the 5' RACE reads and lists one entry per CDR3 protein. The data contain tens of thousands of distinct CDR3 sequences, roughly 23% of them singletons. The memory fraction was CD4+CD45RO+CD25- cells. Notes on the study in general: Greatest tumor Treg TCR overlap was with tumor naive CD4+ cells. Larger-cohort validation covered only one TCR beta V-J rearrangement.

This CDR3 region has 14 residues. Germline V gene sequence: CDR1 SGHTA, CDR2 FQGTGA. Trimming pared 8 bases from V and 1 base from J, leaving 14 bases between. The TCR was taken from a female donor with breast cancer. Sequencing used memory CD4+ T cells sorted from a lymph node. Subset indicated: memory CD4+ T cells, CD4+CD45RO+CD25-. V usage is TRBV7-3 and J usage is TRBJ1-2; no definite D call. For the CDR3, the DNA is TGTGCCAGCGGCATGGGCGGAGATAACTATGGCTACACCTTC. It is translated as CASGMGGDNYGYTF.